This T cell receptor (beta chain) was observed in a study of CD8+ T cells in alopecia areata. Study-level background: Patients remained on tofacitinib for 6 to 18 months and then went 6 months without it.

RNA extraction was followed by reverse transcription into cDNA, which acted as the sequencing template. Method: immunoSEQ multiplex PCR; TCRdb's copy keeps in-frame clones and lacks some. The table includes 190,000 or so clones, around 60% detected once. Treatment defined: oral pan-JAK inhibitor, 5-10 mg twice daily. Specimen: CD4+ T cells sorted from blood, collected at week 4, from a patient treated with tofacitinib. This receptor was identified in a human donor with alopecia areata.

As DNA, the CDR3 is TGTGCCTGGAGTGTCCCACGGCTACCTAGCACAGATACGCAGTATTTT. It translates to CAWSVPRLPSTDTQYF. The J gene is TRBJ2-3, the V gene TRBV30; the D is unclear. The CDR3 loop spans 16 amino acids. Between the trimmed V and J ends, which lost 0 bases and 0 bases, there was a span of 13 bases. Germline CDR1 and CDR2: GTSNPN and SVGIG (reference sequence).